Listed below are T cell receptor beta chains from one sample, sequenced in a study of cytomegalovirus exposure and HLA in healthy donors. The protocol was immunoSEQ multiplex PCR, while the TCRdb copy is restricted to in-frame clones and leaves out a portion. The profile shows over 100,000 clones, more than 70% of them singletons. The sample comprised PBMCs. These receptor sequences come from a woman aged 18-29 years in good health and CMV-seronegative. Both conserved end residues are part of each CDR3. The order of the fields is CDR3 DNA, CDR3 protein, CDR3 length, V gene, J gene, D gene. A D gene is named only where the DNA matches it firmly.

DNA: TGCGCCAGCAGCCAAGAACCCACAGGCCTCACGAACACTGAAGCTTTCTTT
CDR3: CASSQEPTGLTNTEAFF
length: 17
V: TRBV4-3
J: TRBJ1-1
D: NA

DNA: TGTGCCTGGAGTGTCGGACACTATTACGAGCAGTACTTC
CDR3: CAWSVGHYYEQYF
length: 13
V: TRBV30
J: TRBJ2-7
D: NA

DNA: TGCAGCGTTGCCTTGACAGGGGGCCATGGCTACACCTTC
CDR3: CSVALTGGHGYTF
length: 13
V: TRBV29-1
J: TRBJ1-2
D: TRBD1

DNA: TGTGCCAGCAGCCGCGGGACGATTGAGACCCAGTACTTC
CDR3: CASSRGTIETQYF
length: 13
V: TRBV11-2
J: TRBJ2-5
D: NA

DNA: TGTGCCAGCAGTTATTCAGGGGTGGGTGGCAATCAGCCCCAGCATTTT
CDR3: CASSYSGVGGNQPQHF
length: 16
V: TRBV6-5
J: TRBJ1-5
D: NA

DNA: TGTGCCAGCCCGAAGAGACGGGACAGGGAGTGCGAGCAGTACTTC
CDR3: CASPKRRDRECEQYF
length: 15
V: TRBV27
J: TRBJ2-7
D: TRBD1

DNA: TGTGCCAGCAGGGGCACAGGGACCTACGAGCAGTACTTC
CDR3: CASRGTGTYEQYF
length: 13
V: TRBV28
J: TRBJ2-7
D: NA

DNA: TGTGCCAGCAGCGCCCAAGAGCGGGGGGGCGGTCGGACAGATACGCAGTATTTT
CDR3: CASSAQERGGGRTDTQYF
length: 18
V: TRBV7-2
J: TRBJ2-3
D: TRBD2

DNA: TGTGCCAGCAGCTTAGACGGTAACACCGGGGAGCTGTTTTTT
CDR3: CASSLDGNTGELFF
length: 14
V: TRBV11-2
J: TRBJ2-2
D: NA

DNA: TGTGCCAGCAGCTTATCGGGGAGGCAAGAGACCCAGTACTTC
CDR3: CASSLSGRQETQYF
length: 14
V: TRBV7-6
J: TRBJ2-5
D: NA